This section outlines one TCR beta chain sequence together with its context. These data come from a study of control samples from healthy donors and cancer patients. This table comes from immunoSEQ multiplex PCR, and its TCRdb copy is limited to in-frame clones, with some not included. The sample contains approximately 150,000 clones, about 90% of which appear only once. Germline V gives CDR1 SNHLY, CDR2 FYNNEI. Trimming shortened V by 4 bases and J by 5 bases, and 11 bases separated the two germline ends. The CDR3 has 13 amino acids. Material: blood. J is TRBJ1-1 and V is TRBV2; D unclear. The source is a man between 18 and 35 years old in good health. CDR3: CASSGTERTEAFF. CDR3 nucleotide sequence: TGTGCCAGCAGTGGGACGGAGCGGACTGAAGCTTTCTTT.